These 10 T cell receptor beta chains came from one sample sequenced in a study of OX40 agonist ivuxolimab in advanced cancers. Sequencing was performed with immunoSEQ multiplex PCR; in TCRdb, only in-frame clones are kept and a portion is missing. Found here are tens of thousands of clones, about 83% of them singletons; the top ten hold more than 0.9%. The source material was CD4+ or CD8+ T cells sorted from blood, sampled in a trial of the OX40 agonist ivuxolimab. The receptors here all came from an adult with an advanced solid tumor such as melanoma, head and neck, liver or kidney cancer.

J is TRBJ1-4 and V is TRBV6-1, with D perhaps TRBD1 (5 bases). Per the germline V gene, CDR1 is MNHNS and CDR2 is SASEGT. V was shortened by 4 bases and J by 10 bases, with 13 bases between the two germline ends. CDR3 length: 13 residues. The CDR3 loop reads CASSGEGLGKLFF. The CDR3 coding sequence is TGTGCCAGCAGTGGGGAGGGGCTGGGAAAACTGTTTTTT.

DNA for the CDR3: TGTGCCAGCAGCTTAGGGACAACCGGGACTACCGCCTACGAGCAGTACTTC. As protein: CASSLGTTGTTAYEQYF. V gene TRBV7-2 combines with J gene TRBJ2-7; 7 bases are shared with TRBD2. Germline CDR1 is SGHTA and CDR2 is FQGNSA. Losses at the gene ends were 1 base for V and 2 bases for J; bases not matched to a gene: 11. This CDR3 spans 17 amino acids.

V is TRBV7-8 and J is TRBJ2-2; 8 nucleotides align to TRBD1. Germline V gene lookup returns CDR1 SGHVS and CDR2 FQNEAQ. The CDR3 consists of 16 residues. The V gene end was trimmed by 1 base and the J gene end by 5 bases; junction bases not matched to a gene: 6. The CDR3 region is CASSLGTGRTTGELFF. CDR3 nucleotide sequence: TGTGCCAGCAGCTTAGGGACAGGGAGGACAACCGGGGAGCTGTTTTTT.

CDR3 sequence: CASSRTPYGYTF. For the CDR3, the DNA is TGTGCCAGCAGTAGGACACCTTATGGCTACACCTTC. This chain joins TRBV6-5 and TRBJ1-2, with a possible D match to TRBD1 (5 bases). CDR1 and CDR2 (germline): MNHEY, SVGAGI. Trimming removed 5 bases from V and 5 bases from J, with 9 bases in between. CDR3 size: 12 residues.

J is TRBJ2-1 and V is TRBV9; D might be TRBD1 (6 bases). The CDR3 sequence is 16 residues long. CDR1 is SGDLS and CDR2 is YYNGEE in the germline V gene. Trimming cost V 4 bases and J 1 base, with 15 bases left between them. In nucleotides, the CDR3 is TGTGCCAGCAGCCCCACCCAGACAGGATCCTACAATGAGCAGTTCTTC. Protein sequence: CASSPTQTGSYNEQFF. Complete variable domain (other parts from reference TRBV9 and TRBJ2-1): DSGVTQTPKHLITATGQRVTLRCSPRSGDLSVYWYQQSLDQGLQFLIQYYNGEERAKGNILERFSAQQFPDLHSELNLSSLELGDSALYFCASSPTQTGSYNEQFFGPGTRLTVL.

The rearrangement joins TRBV19 to TRBJ1-2, with D tentatively TRBD1 (5 bases). The CDR3 extends over 13 amino acids. The germline V gene encodes CDR1 LNHDA and CDR2 SQIVND (reference sequence). V lost 4 bases to trimming and J lost 13 bases, with 19 bases between them. CDR3 residues: CASSTPGQRSSTF. The CDR3 DNA is TGTGCCAGTAGTACCCCCGGACAAAGGAGCTCCACCTTC. The full variable domain, its missing parts supplied by reference TRBV19 and TRBJ1-2, is DGGITQSPKYLFRKEGQNVTLSCEQNLNHDAMYWYRQDPGQGLRLIYYSQIVNDFQKGDIAEGYSVSREKKESFPLTVTSAQKNPTAFYLCASSTPGQRSSTFGSGTRLTVV.

This CDR3 reads CASRGTSGGILGEQFF. DNA for the CDR3: TGTGCCAGCAGGGGGACTAGCGGGGGAATCTTGGGTGAGCAGTTCTTC. The genes are TRBV9 and TRBJ2-1, with 14 nucleotides matching TRBD2. CDR3 length: 16 residues. V lost 5 bases, J lost 9 bases, and 10 bases stayed unmatched. Germline V CDR1 and CDR2: SGDLS, YYNGEE.

This clone was counted between two and nine times. The chain uses TRBV5-1 and TRBJ1-6; D is undetermined. CDR1 is SGHRS, CDR2 YFSETQ, per germline. Trimming left V 4 bases short and J 10 bases short, with 15 bases between. The CDR3 covers 14 residues. CDR3 sequence reads: CASSPVRGRSPLHF. CDR3 DNA: TGCGCCAGCAGCCCGGTTCGGGGTCGCTCACCCCTCCACTTT.

V gene TRBV7-2 combines with J gene TRBJ1-4; D is ambiguous. This CDR3 contains 14 residues. CDR1 and CDR2 (germline): SGHTA, FQGNSA. V was trimmed by 5 bases and J by 0 bases, leaving 7 bases between them. CDR3 in DNA: TGTGCCAGCAGCCCCCAGTCAACTAATGAAAAACTGTTTTTT. The encoded protein is CASSPQSTNEKLFF.

The V call is TRBV2, the J call TRBJ1-2; D remains unclear. V gave up 2 bases and J gave up 4 bases, with 11 bases separating them. This CDR3 contains 14 residues. Per germline, CDR1 SNHLY and CDR2 FYNNEI. CDR3 in DNA: TGTGCCAGCAGTGAACTCCGGCAACTCTATGGCTACACCTTC. Amino acids: CASSELRQLYGYTF.